The sequence of this TCR delta chain was determined in a study of gamma-delta chains in newborns, infants, children. Looking at the study overall: Innate gammadelta T cells reportedly expand polyclonally right after birth, driven by microbial exposure, per the title.

Trimming shortened V by 0 bases and J by 0 bases, and 7 bases separated the two germline ends. Germline assignment: CDR1 GEAIGNYY and CDR2 EKD. CDR3 length equals 14 residues. TCRdb reanalysed the reads via CATT. The sample shows 10,000 to 14,000 delta-chain clones, about 8.6% of them seen only once. This clone is deemed medium-sized. The identical CDR3 is also encoded by other nucleotide sequences in the sample. The sample taken for sequencing was blood. The origin of this receptor is a child who was a newborn, infant or young child, either healthy, febrile or measles-vaccinated (not recorded which). The V and J genes are TRDV2 and TRDJ1, with D unresolved. In nucleotides, the CDR3 is TGTGCCTGTGACACCGTAACCCACACCGATAAACTCATCTTT. Its translation: CACDTVTHTDKLIF.